This paragraph reports one TCR beta chain. Its antigen remains unidentified. No much larger clone is present one base from it, and per-base qualities are unavailable. Whole blood was collected in K2EDTA tubes by collaborating institutions according to the institutions' own protocols. For TCRbeta analysis, collaborator samples were shipped as frozen whole blood, as isolated PBMCs, or as DNA extracted from either sample type. The cysteine opens and the phenylalanine closes a CDR3 of 15 amino acids. Only CDR3 DNA remains: 45 bases, in frame from the first base. At the junction V is shortened by 1 base and J by 3 bases; bases outside the gene matches: 2. As encoded in the germline V gene (reference sequence), CDR1 is SGHNT while CDR2 is YYREEE. The source of the sample is a study of blood T cell repertoires in COVID-19 (dated by TCRdb to 2018 to 2020). The study in broad terms: The collaborator samples originated in the United States, Italy and Spain and spanned the acute and convalescent phases of COVID-19. The material from the prospective study consisted of cDNA or gDNA derived from T cells, B-cell-depleted T cells, or PBMCs. The dataset comprised deeply sampled blood TCRbeta repertoires from subjects exposed to, actively infected with, or recovered from COVID-19. The repertoires were made available in a free public database intended to serve as a resource for research on the immune response to SARS-CoV-2. Samples were obtained from the ongoing ImmuneRACE study (first 160 participants) and from over 1,000 subjects provided by 6 global collaborators. The sample metadata nearly always contained a de-identified subject ID, COVID-19 status, age in years and sex. HLA class I and class II types, where available, came from metadata supplied by the sample provider rather than from assay-based typing.

What the research found in general, with its limitations: How much clinical and demographic metadata was included differed by source and by participant, and the metadata was provided uncurated.

TCRbeta CDR3 regions were amplified from genomic DNA by means of the immunoSEQ Assay, a bias-controlled multiplex PCR. The source study handled its data this way. Within the assay, amplification of reference gene primers was used to estimate how many nucleated cells each sample contained. To quantify the absolute abundance of each unique TCRbeta CDR3 rearrangement, sequence reads were collapsed and filtered. For each sample, productive Simpson clonality was calculated as the square root of Simpson's diversity index across productive rearrangements. The table was pulled from immuneACCESS by TCRdb, which kept in-frame rearrangements only. Such tables lose some clones; where checked, under half of the loss comes from unresolved V genes, and the rest has no known cause. V, J and clone size derive from that table, while D and trimming were established from the DNA sequence. The sample table holds about 270,000 clones, of which 80% to 85% were seen once. The ten most abundant clones make up around 3% of the sample.

The chain uses TRBV5-4 and TRBJ2-3; TRBD1 fits 10 bases in the junction. This clonotype was obtained from a woman aged 55-70 years with active or convalescent COVID-19. Specimen: peripheral blood. The DNA is as follows: TGTGCCAGCAGCTTGAGGGACAGGGGAACAGATACGCAGTATTTT. It translates to CASSLRDRGTDTQYF.